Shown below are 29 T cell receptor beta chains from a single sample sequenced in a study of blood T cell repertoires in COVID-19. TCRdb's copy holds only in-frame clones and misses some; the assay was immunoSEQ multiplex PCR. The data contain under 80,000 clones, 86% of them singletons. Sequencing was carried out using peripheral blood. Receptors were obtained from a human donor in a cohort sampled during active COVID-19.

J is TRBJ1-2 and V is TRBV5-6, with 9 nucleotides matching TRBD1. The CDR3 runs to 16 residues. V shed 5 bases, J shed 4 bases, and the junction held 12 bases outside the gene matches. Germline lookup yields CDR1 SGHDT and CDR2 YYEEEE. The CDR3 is CASRRRRTGEFYGYTF. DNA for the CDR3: TGTGCCAGCAGGAGAAGAAGGACAGGGGAGTTCTATGGCTACACCTTC. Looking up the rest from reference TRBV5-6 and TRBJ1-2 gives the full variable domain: DAGVTQSPTHLIKTRGQQVTLRCSPKSGHDTVSWYQQALGQGPQFIFQYYEEEERQRGNFPDRFSGHQFPNYSSELNVNALLLGDSALYLCASRRRRTGEFYGYTFGSGTRLTVV.

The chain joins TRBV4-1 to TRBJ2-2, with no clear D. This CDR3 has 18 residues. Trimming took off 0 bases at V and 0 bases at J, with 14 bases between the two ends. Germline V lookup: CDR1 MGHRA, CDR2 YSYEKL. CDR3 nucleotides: TGCGCCAGCAGCCAAGATGTGGTCGAGGCAGCGAACACCGGGGAGCTGTTTTTT. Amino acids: CASSQDVVEAANTGELFF.

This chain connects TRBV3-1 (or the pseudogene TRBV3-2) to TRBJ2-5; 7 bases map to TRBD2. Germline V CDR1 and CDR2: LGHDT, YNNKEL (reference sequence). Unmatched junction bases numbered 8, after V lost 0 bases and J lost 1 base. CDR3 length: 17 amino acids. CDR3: CASSQDRTSLRQETQYF. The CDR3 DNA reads TGTGCCAGCAGCCAAGATAGGACTAGTCTCCGCCAAGAGACCCAGTACTTC.

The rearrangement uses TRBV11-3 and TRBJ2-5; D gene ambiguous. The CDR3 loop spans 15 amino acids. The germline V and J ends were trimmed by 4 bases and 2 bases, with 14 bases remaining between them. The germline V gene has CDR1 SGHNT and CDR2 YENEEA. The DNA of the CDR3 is TGTGCCAGCAGCTCGGGTGGCACGACTCAAGAGACCCAGTACTTC. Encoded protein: CASSSGGTTQETQYF.

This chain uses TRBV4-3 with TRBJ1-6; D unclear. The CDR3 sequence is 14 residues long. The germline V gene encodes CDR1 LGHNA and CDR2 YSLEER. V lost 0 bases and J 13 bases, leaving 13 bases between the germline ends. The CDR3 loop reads CASSQDPTGSPLHF. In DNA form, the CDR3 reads TGCGCCAGCAGCCAAGATCCTACCGGGTCGCCCCTCCACTTT.

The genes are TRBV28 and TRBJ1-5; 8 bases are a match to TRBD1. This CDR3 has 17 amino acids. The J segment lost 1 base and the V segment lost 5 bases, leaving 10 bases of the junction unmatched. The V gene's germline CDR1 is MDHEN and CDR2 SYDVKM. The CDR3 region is CASSPPDRVRSNQPQHF. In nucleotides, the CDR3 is TGTGCCAGCAGTCCCCCGGACAGGGTAAGGAGCAATCAGCCCCAGCATTTT.

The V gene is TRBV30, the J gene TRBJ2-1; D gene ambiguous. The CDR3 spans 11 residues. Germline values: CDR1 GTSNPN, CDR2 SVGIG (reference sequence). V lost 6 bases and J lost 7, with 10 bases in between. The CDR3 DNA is TGTGCCTGCAGACACCGGAATGAGCAGTTCTTC. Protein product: CACRHRNEQFF.

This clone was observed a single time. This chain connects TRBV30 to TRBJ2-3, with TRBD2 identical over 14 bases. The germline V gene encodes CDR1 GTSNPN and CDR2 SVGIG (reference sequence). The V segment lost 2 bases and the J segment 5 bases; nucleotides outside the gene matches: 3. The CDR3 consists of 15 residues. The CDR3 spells CAWSRGLAGVDTQYF. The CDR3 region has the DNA TGTGCCTGGAGTCGGGGACTAGCGGGGGTAGATACGCAGTATTTT.

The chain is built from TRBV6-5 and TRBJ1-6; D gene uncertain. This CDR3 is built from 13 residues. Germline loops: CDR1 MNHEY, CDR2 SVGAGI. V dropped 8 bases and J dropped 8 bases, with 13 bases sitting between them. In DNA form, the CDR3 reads TGTGCCAGCTTTGAGGGATTGTATTCACCCCTCCACTTT. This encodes CASFEGLYSPLHF.

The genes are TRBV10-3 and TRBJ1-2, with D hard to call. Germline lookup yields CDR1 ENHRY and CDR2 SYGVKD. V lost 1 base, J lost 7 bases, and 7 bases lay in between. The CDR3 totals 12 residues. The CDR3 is CAISELNGGYTF. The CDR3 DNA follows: TGTGCCATCAGTGAGTTAAACGGTGGCTACACCTTC.

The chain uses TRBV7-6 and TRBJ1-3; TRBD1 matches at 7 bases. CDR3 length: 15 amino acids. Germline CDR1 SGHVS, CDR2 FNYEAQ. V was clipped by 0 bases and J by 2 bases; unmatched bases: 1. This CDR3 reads CASSLAGTAGNTIYF. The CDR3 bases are TGTGCCAGCAGCTTAGCCGGGACAGCTGGAAACACCATATATTTT.

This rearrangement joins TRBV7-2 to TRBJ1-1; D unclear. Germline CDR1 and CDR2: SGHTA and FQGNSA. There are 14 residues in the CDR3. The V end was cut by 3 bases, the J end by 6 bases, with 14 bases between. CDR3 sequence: CASSFAPGVAEAFF. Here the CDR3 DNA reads TGTGCCAGCAGCTTTGCGCCCGGAGTCGCTGAAGCTTTCTTT.

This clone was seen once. In DNA, the CDR3 is TGTGCCATCAGTGCGAGCGGGGGGGCCGGGAATGAGCAGTTCTTC. Its translation: CAISASGGAGNEQFF. The chain links TRBV10-3 to TRBJ2-1, with 10 bases aligning to TRBD2. This CDR3 is 15 amino acids long. V dropped 4 bases and J dropped 7; count of bases not matched to a gene: 7. The V gene's germline CDR1 is ENHRY and CDR2 SYGVKD.

DNA of the CDR3: TGTGCCAGCAGTCTCTTGCCCGACAGTGGCGGCTACACCTTC. It specifies CASSLLPDSGGYTF. This chain links TRBV6-5 with TRBJ1-2; the D gene is possibly TRBD1 (5 bases). Trimming pared 5 bases from V and 8 bases from J, leaving 18 bases between. CDR3 length: 14 residues. The germline V gene has CDR1 MNHEY and CDR2 SVGAGI.

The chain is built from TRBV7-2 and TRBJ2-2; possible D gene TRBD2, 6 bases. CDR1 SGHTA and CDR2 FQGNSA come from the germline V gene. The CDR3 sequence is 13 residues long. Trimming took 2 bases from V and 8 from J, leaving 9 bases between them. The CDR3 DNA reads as TGTGCCAGCAGCTTACACGGGGGAGGGGAGCTGTTTTTT. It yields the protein CASSLHGGGELFF. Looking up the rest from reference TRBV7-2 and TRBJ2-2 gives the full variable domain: GAGVSQSPSNKVTEKGKDVELRCDPISGHTALYWYRQSLGQGLEFLIYFQGNSAPDKSGLPSDRFSAERTGGSVSTLTIQRTQQEDSAVYLCASSLHGGGELFFGEGSRLTVL.

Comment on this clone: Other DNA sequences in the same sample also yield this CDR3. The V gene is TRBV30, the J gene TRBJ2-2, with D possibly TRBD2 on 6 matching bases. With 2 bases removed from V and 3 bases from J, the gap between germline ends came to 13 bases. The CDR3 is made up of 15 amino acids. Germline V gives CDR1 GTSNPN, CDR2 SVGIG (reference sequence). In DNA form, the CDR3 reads TGTGCCTGGAGTCGTGCTAGCGATTACACCGGGGAGCTGTTTTTT. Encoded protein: CAWSRASDYTGELFF.

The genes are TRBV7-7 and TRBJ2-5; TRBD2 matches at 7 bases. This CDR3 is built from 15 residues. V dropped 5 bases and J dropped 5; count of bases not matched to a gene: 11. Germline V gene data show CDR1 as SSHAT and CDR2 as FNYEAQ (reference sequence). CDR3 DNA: TGTGCCAGCAGCGCGAGGGGAGCGGGGTACGAGACCCAGTACTTC. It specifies CASSARGAGYETQYF.

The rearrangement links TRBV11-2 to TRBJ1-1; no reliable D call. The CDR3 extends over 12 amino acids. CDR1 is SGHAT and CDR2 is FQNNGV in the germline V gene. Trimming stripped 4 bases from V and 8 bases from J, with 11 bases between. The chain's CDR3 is CASSSERSEAFF. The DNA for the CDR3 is TGTGCCAGCAGCTCCGAGCGGTCGGAAGCTTTCTTT.

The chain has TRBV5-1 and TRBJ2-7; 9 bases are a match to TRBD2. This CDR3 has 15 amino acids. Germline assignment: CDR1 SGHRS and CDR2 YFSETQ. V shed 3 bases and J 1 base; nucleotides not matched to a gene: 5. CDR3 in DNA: TGCGCCAGCAGCTCCAGCGGGGGGCCTTCCTACGAGCAGTACTTC. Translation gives CASSSSGGPSYEQYF.

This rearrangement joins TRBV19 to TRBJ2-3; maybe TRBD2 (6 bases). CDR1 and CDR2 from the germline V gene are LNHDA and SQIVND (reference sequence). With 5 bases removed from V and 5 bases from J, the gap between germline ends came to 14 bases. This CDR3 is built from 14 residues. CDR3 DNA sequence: TGTGCCAGTAGTCCCGACCTGGAGGGAGATACGCAGTATTTT. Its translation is CASSPDLEGDTQYF.

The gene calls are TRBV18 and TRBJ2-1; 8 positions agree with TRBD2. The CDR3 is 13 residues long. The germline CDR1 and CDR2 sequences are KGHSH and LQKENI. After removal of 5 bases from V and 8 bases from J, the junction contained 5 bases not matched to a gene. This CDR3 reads CASSSRGGDEQFF. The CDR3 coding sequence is TGTGCCAGCTCATCACGGGGGGGGGATGAGCAGTTCTTC.

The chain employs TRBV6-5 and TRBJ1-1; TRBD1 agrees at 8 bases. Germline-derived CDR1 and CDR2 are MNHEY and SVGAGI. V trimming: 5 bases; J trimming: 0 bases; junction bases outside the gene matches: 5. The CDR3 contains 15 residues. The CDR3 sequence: CASSKTGELNTEAFF. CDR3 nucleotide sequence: TGTGCCAGCAGTAAGACAGGGGAACTGAACACTGAAGCTTTCTTT.

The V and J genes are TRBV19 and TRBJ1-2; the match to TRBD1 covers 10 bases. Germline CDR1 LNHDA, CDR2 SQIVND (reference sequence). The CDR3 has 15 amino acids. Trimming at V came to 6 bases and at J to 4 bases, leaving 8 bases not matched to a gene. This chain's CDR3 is CASSPTGTGVYGYTF. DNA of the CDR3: TGTGCCAGTAGCCCAACCGGGACAGGGGTCTATGGCTACACCTTC.

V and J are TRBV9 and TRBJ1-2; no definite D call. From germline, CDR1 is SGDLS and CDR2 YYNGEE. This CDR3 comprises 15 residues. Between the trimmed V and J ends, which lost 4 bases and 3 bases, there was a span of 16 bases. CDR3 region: CASSLHPGSDYGYTF. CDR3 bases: TGTGCCAGCAGCCTCCACCCGGGTTCGGACTATGGCTACACCTTC.

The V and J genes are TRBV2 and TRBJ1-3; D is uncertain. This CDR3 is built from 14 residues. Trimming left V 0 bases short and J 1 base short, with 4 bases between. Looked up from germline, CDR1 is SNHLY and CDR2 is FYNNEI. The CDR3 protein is CASSEASSGNTIYF. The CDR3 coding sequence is TGTGCCAGCAGTGAAGCCTCGTCTGGAAACACCATATATTTT. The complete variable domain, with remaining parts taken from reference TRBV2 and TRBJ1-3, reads EPEVTQTPSHQVTQMGQEVILRCVPISNHLYFYWYRQILGQKVEFLVSFYNNEISEKSEIFDDQFSVERPDGSNFTLKIRSTKLEDSAMYFCASSEASSGNTIYFGEGSWLTVV.

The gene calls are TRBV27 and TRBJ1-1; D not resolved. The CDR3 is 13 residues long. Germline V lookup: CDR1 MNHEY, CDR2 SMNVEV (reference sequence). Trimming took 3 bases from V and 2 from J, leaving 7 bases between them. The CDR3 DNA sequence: TGTGCCAGCAGTTTCCAGGTTAACACTGAAGCTTTCTTT. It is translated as CASSFQVNTEAFF.

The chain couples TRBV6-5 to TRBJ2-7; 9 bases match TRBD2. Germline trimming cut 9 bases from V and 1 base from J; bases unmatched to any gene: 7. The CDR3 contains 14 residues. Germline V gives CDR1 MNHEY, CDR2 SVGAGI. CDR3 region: CASCLAGLSYEQYF. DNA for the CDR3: TGTGCCAGTTGCCTAGCGGGGCTTTCCTACGAGCAGTACTTC.

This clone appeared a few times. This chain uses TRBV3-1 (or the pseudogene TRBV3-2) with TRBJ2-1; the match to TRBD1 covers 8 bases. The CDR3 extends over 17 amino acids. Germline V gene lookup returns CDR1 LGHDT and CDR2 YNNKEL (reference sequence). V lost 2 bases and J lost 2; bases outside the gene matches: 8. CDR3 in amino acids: CASSQTGTGPPYNEQFF. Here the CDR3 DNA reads TGTGCCAGCAGCCAAACCGGGACAGGTCCTCCCTACAATGAGCAGTTCTTC.

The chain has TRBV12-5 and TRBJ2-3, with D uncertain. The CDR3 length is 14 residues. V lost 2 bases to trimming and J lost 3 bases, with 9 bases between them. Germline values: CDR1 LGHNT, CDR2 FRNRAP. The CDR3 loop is CASGLRSGTDTQYF. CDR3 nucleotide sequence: TGTGCTAGTGGTTTGAGGTCCGGGACAGATACGCAGTATTTT.